This T cell receptor beta chain was recorded in a study of cytomegalovirus exposure and HLA in healthy donors. The CDR3 loop spans 11 amino acids. Germline CDR1 DFQATT, CDR2 SNEGSKA (reference sequence). With 2 bases clipped from V and 14 bases from J, the junction kept 5 bases outside the gene matches. Concerning this clone itself: The target antigen is unknown.

Study-wide findings and caveats: Later analysis identified about 17,000 TCR beta sequences associated with HLA alleles, using a false discovery rate threshold of 0.05. Reportedly, cytomegalovirus status was diagnosed with high sensitivity and specificity. Previously analyzed data showed that most TCR beta V segments were productive at a frequency of about 90% or about 30%. Equally common other TCR beta chains were less clonally expanded than HLA-associated ones, a later analysis found.

The PCR used 60 Vbeta and 13 Jbeta primers. Using immunoSEQ multiplex PCR, the repertoire was profiled, and TCRdb retains in-frame clones only, with some absent. The sample holds around 110,000 clones, 81% seen once. This TCR came from a man aged 25 to 40 in good health and CMV-seronegative. The chain has TRBV20-1 and TRBJ2-1; 8 bases are a match to TRBD2. The specimen was PBMCs. CDR3 sequence: CSARLGLGEFF. The CDR3 nucleotides are TGCAGTGCTAGATTGGGACTAGGCGAGTTCTTC.